These T cell receptor beta chains were read from a single sample in a study of chemoradiotherapy in HPV16-positive cancers. The method was immunoSEQ multiplex PCR; TCRdb's version includes in-frame clones alone and lacks a portion of them. The sample records about 12,000 clones, approximately 88% being singletons. The sample consisted of blood, taken from a patient who underwent chemoradiotherapy. All receptors come from a human donor with HPV-associated anogenital cancer. CDR3s include the opening cysteine and the closing phenylalanine or tryptophan. Each record gives: CDR3 DNA, CDR3 protein, clone size, D gene, J gene, V gene. A D gene is named only where the DNA matches it firmly. Not every row has a clone size; where given, it reads once, few, many or a size class.

cdr3_nt: TGCGCCCCCGGGGGGAATCAGCCCCAGCATTTT
cdr3_aa: CAPGGNQPQHF
clone_size: NA
d_call: NA
j_call: TRBJ1-5
v_call: TRBV10-1

cdr3_nt: TGTGCCAGTAGTTCCTCCGGGACAGTTGGGGAAAAACTGTTTTTT
cdr3_aa: CASSSSGTVGEKLFF
clone_size: NA
d_call: TRBD1
j_call: TRBJ1-4
v_call: TRBV19

cdr3_nt: TGTGCCAGCAGTTACTCGACAGGGAACTATGGCTACACCTTC
cdr3_aa: CASSYSTGNYGYTF
clone_size: NA
d_call: TRBD1
j_call: TRBJ1-2
v_call: TRBV6-5

cdr3_nt: TGTGCCTGGAGTGCCGGGACAGGGAACGACGAGCAGTACTTC
cdr3_aa: CAWSAGTGNDEQYF
clone_size: NA
d_call: TRBD1
j_call: TRBJ2-7
v_call: TRBV30

cdr3_nt: TGTGCCAGCAGTTTTTCCCCCGGTTACGAGCAGTACTTC
cdr3_aa: CASSFSPGYEQYF
clone_size: NA
d_call: NA
j_call: TRBJ2-7
v_call: TRBV27

cdr3_nt: TGCGCCAGCAGCTCCGAGGGAGGCGACTATGGCTACACCTTC
cdr3_aa: CASSSEGGDYGYTF
clone_size: NA
d_call: NA
j_call: TRBJ1-2
v_call: TRBV5-1

cdr3_nt: TGTGCCAGCAGCTTACAAGGGGGACCCCAAGAGACCCAGTACTTC
cdr3_aa: CASSLQGGPQETQYF
clone_size: once
d_call: NA
j_call: TRBJ2-5
v_call: TRBV7-3

cdr3_nt: TGTGCCAGCAGTTTAGCGGGGGGCCCATACAATGAGCAGTTCTTC
cdr3_aa: CASSLAGGPYNEQFF
clone_size: NA
d_call: TRBD2
j_call: TRBJ2-1
v_call: TRBV27

cdr3_nt: TGTGCCAGCAGTGAGACAGAGGAGGCCGGGGAGCTGTTTTTT
cdr3_aa: CASSETEEAGELFF
clone_size: once
d_call: NA
j_call: TRBJ2-2
v_call: TRBV6-4

cdr3_nt: TGTGCCACCAGCAGAGGACAGGGAACGGGTGAGACTGAAGCTTTCTTT
cdr3_aa: CATSRGQGTGETEAFF
clone_size: NA
d_call: TRBD1
j_call: TRBJ1-1
v_call: TRBV15

cdr3_nt: TGTGCCAGCAGCCCTAGTGGGTGGCAGGTGGAGACCCAGTACTTC
cdr3_aa: CASSPSGWQVETQYF
clone_size: NA
d_call: NA
j_call: TRBJ2-5
v_call: TRBV7-9

cdr3_nt: TGTGCCAGCAGCTACAACTCAGGGGAGGCTAGTGAAAAACTGTTTTTT
cdr3_aa: CASSYNSGEASEKLFF
clone_size: NA
d_call: NA
j_call: TRBJ1-4
v_call: TRBV7-9

cdr3_nt: TGTGCCAGCAGCCCAGAGGGACAGGGGGTAAGAGGCACCGGGGAGCTGTTTTTT
cdr3_aa: CASSPEGQGVRGTGELFF
clone_size: NA
d_call: TRBD1
j_call: TRBJ2-2
v_call: TRBV7-9

cdr3_nt: TGTGCCAGCAGTTTTAATTATGGGGGGTCCGACAAAAACATTCAGTACTTC
cdr3_aa: CASSFNYGGSDKNIQYF
clone_size: NA
d_call: NA
j_call: TRBJ2-4
v_call: TRBV28

cdr3_nt: TGTGCCAGCAGCTCTTGGGCCTTGTACAATGAGCAGTTCTTC
cdr3_aa: CASSSWALYNEQFF
clone_size: NA
d_call: NA
j_call: TRBJ2-1
v_call: TRBV7-9

cdr3_nt: TGCGCCAGCAGCTTGGCCTCTGGACAGCCGAACTATGGCTACACCTTC
cdr3_aa: CASSLASGQPNYGYTF
clone_size: once
d_call: NA
j_call: TRBJ1-2
v_call: TRBV5-1

cdr3_nt: TGTGCCAGCAGCTCCGGGCCCGGGGCAGATACGCAGTATTTT
cdr3_aa: CASSSGPGADTQYF
clone_size: NA
d_call: NA
j_call: TRBJ2-3
v_call: TRBV11-2

cdr3_nt: TGTGCCAGCAGCTTTCCGAGGGTCACTGAAGCTTTCTTT
cdr3_aa: CASSFPRVTEAFF
clone_size: NA
d_call: NA
j_call: TRBJ1-1
v_call: TRBV7-9

cdr3_nt: TGCGCCAGCAGCCCGGGACAGGGGCCCTATGGCTACACCTTC
cdr3_aa: CASSPGQGPYGYTF
clone_size: NA
d_call: TRBD1
j_call: TRBJ1-2
v_call: TRBV5-1

cdr3_nt: TGTGCCAGCAGTAGCGGGGAGGGAAGGGCTTTCTTT
cdr3_aa: CASSSGEGRAFF
clone_size: few
d_call: NA
j_call: TRBJ1-1
v_call: TRBV7-9

cdr3_nt: TGTGCCTGGAGTGTAACACAGGACCACACCGGGGAGCTGTTTTTT
cdr3_aa: CAWSVTQDHTGELFF
clone_size: NA
d_call: NA
j_call: TRBJ2-2
v_call: TRBV30

cdr3_nt: TGTGCCAGCAGTGAAGGGACAGGGGGGCCCGAGCAGTACTTC
cdr3_aa: CASSEGTGGPEQYF
clone_size: NA
d_call: TRBD1
j_call: TRBJ2-7
v_call: TRBV2

cdr3_nt: TGTGCCAGCAGCTTGGGGGCAGGCCCCTTAATTTCTAACTATGGCTACACCTTC
cdr3_aa: CASSLGAGPLISNYGYTF
clone_size: NA
d_call: NA
j_call: TRBJ1-2
v_call: TRBV5-5

cdr3_nt: TGTGCCAGCCATTCGCGGGGGGCGCTGGCGGATACGCAGTATTTT
cdr3_aa: CASHSRGALADTQYF
clone_size: once
d_call: TRBD2
j_call: TRBJ2-3
v_call: TRBV6-5

cdr3_nt: TGCGCCAGCAGCCAAGGACAGGGGGATTACGAGCAGTACTTC
cdr3_aa: CASSQGQGDYEQYF
clone_size: once
d_call: TRBD1
j_call: TRBJ2-7
v_call: TRBV4-3

cdr3_nt: TGTGCCAGCCCACGGGACAGGGGGACCGGGGAGCTGTTTTTT
cdr3_aa: CASPRDRGTGELFF
clone_size: NA
d_call: TRBD1
j_call: TRBJ2-2
v_call: TRBV2

cdr3_nt: TGTGCCAGCAGCATCCCCCCCGGGACAGGGACCTCCTACGAGCAGTACTTC
cdr3_aa: CASSIPPGTGTSYEQYF
clone_size: once
d_call: NA
j_call: TRBJ2-7
v_call: TRBV21-1

cdr3_nt: TGTGCCAGCAGACTTTCTCCGGGACGACTCTCTGGGGCCAACGTCCTGACTTTC
cdr3_aa: CASRLSPGRLSGANVLTF
clone_size: NA
d_call: NA
j_call: TRBJ2-6
v_call: TRBV7-9

cdr3_nt: TGTGCCAGTAGGGCGGGGGGGACCTCGGGGACCGGGGAGCTGTTTTTT
cdr3_aa: CASRAGGTSGTGELFF
clone_size: NA
d_call: TRBD2
j_call: TRBJ2-2
v_call: TRBV19

cdr3_nt: TGTGCCAGTAAGGAGAACGCGAGATTCACAGATACGCAGTATTTT
cdr3_aa: CASKENARFTDTQYF
clone_size: NA
d_call: NA
j_call: TRBJ2-3
v_call: TRBV19

cdr3_nt: TGTGCCAGCAGCTCACGGGCCCTCGACACAGATACGCAGTATTTT
cdr3_aa: CASSSRALDTDTQYF
clone_size: NA
d_call: NA
j_call: TRBJ2-3
v_call: TRBV7-9

cdr3_nt: TGTGCCAGCAGTGAAGAGGAGGGCGCCGGCTATGGCTACACCTTC
cdr3_aa: CASSEEEGAGYGYTF
clone_size: once
d_call: NA
j_call: TRBJ1-2
v_call: TRBV6-1

cdr3_nt: TGTGCCAGCAGCTTCGGCGGTGCTAGCACAGATACGCAGTATTTT
cdr3_aa: CASSFGGASTDTQYF
clone_size: NA
d_call: NA
j_call: TRBJ2-3
v_call: TRBV5-4

cdr3_nt: TGTGCCAGCAGCCCCGAGTGGGGATATGGCTACACCTTC
cdr3_aa: CASSPEWGYGYTF
clone_size: once
d_call: NA
j_call: TRBJ1-2
v_call: TRBV9